Here is one T cell receptor (beta chain) with its context. Its antigen is as yet unknown. TCRdb re-analysed the RT-PCR reads in MiXCR, keeping a single row per CDR3 protein. This sample has 400,000 to 550,000 distinct CDR3 sequences; 25% occur once, and the top ten carry about 1.9%. This sample stems from a study of response to subunit inactivated influenza vaccine. Study-wide results and caveats: Authors suggested each seasonal flu vaccination may recruit only limited numbers of new T cells.

This receptor was taken from a man over 45 who received an inactivated influenza vaccine. The sample here was CD4+ T cells sorted from PBMCs, taken less than 6 days after vaccination.

CDR3: CASSARQGTNTEAFF. CDR3 coding DNA: TGTGCCAGCAGCGCCAGACAGGGGACGAACACTGAAGCTTTCTTT. This chain connects TRBV9 to TRBJ1-1, with 8 positions matching TRBD1. Germline V gives CDR1 SGDLS, CDR2 YYNGEE. The junction had 5 bases not matched to a gene; V was cut back by 3 bases and J by 1 base. The CDR3 loop spans 15 amino acids.